These T cell receptor beta chains were read from a single sample in a study of beta chain features in type 1 diabetes. Libraries were prepared by immunoSEQ multiplex PCR; TCRdb keeps only in-frame clonotypes and omits some of them. The data hold 120,000 to 150,000 clones, with over 9.5% observed a single time. What was sequenced was naive CD4+ T cells from blood. The receptors derive from a man younger than 35 in good health. Both conserved end residues are part of each CDR3.

V gene,CDR3 protein
TRBV7-9,CASSSTVDYGYTF
TRBV6-1,CASSEAGTGKHNSPLHF
TRBV4-3,CASSQGGGNYNSPLHF
TRBV30,CAWSPTGSYEQYF
TRBV6-5,CASRGGGRRDGYTF
TRBV29-1,CSAQTGTTNNQPQHF
TRBV27,CASSLSGKQVNTF
TRBV16,CASKAGGLVTEAFF
TRBV5-6,CASSRLGAGETDTQYF
TRBV9,CASSAQPSGAQTRTQYF